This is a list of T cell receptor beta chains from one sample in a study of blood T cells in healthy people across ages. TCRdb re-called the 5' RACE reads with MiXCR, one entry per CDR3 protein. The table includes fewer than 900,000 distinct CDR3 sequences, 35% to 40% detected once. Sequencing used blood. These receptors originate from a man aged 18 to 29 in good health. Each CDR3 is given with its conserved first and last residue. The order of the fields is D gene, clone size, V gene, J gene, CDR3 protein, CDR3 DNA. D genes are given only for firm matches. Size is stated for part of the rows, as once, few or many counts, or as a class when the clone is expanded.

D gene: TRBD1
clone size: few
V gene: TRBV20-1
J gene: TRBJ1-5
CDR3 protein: CSARGQGASSNQPQHF
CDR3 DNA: TGCAGTGCTAGAGGCCAGGGGGCGAGTAGCAATCAGCCCCAGCATTTT

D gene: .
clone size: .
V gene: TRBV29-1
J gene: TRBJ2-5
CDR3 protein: CSVPGQREQYF
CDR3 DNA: TGCAGCGTTCCCGGACAGCGTGAGCAGTACTTC

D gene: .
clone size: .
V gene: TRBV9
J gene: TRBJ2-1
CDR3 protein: CASSVEASPAGNEQFF
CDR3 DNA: TGTGCCAGCAGCGTAGAAGCTAGCCCGGCCGGGAATGAGCAGTTCTTC

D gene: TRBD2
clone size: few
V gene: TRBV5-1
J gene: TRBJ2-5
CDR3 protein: CASSPGLAGGSEQYF
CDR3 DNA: TGCGCCAGCAGCCCGGGACTAGCGGGGGGGAGTGAGCAGTACTTC

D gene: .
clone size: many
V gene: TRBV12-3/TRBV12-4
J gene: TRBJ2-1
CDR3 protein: CASSRTDHEQFF
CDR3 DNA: TGTGCCAGCAGTCGGACAGACCATGAGCAGTTCTTC

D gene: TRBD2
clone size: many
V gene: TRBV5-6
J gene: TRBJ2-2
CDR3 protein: CASSPLYGGAGETGELFF
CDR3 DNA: TGTGCCAGCAGCCCCTTATACGGGGGGGCGGGTGAGACCGGGGAGCTGTTTTTT

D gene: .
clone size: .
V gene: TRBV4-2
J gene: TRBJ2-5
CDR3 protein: CASSHLRGDREGETQYF
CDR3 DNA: TGTGCCAGCAGCCATTTGAGGGGCGACAGGGAGGGGGAGACCCAGTACTTC

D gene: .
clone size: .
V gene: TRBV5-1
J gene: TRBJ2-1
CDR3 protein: CASSLGEVTYEQFF
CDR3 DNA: TGCGCCAGCAGCTTGGGGGAGGTTACCTACGAGCAGTTCTTC

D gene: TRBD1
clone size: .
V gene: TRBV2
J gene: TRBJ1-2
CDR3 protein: CASRENRGGYGYTF
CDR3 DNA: TGTGCCAGCAGGGAGAACAGGGGGGGCTATGGCTACACCTTC

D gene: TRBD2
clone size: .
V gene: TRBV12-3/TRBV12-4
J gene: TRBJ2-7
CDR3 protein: CASSLASLSGGDYNEQYF
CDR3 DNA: TGTGCCAGCAGTTTAGCCTCCTTAAGCGGGGGCGATTACAATGAGCAGTACTTC

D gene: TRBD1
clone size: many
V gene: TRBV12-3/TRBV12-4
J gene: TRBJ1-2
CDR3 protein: CASSTGTEQLYGYTF
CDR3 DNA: TGTGCCAGCAGTACCGGGACAGAGCAGTTATATGGCTACACCTTC

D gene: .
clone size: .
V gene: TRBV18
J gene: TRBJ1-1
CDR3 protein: CASSPGGPPEAFF
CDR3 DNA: TGTGCCAGCTCACCGGGAGGTCCGCCTGAAGCTTTCTTT

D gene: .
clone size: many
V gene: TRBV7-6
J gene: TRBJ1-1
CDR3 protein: CASSLSSNTEAFF
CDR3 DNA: TGTGCCAGCAGCTTAAGCTCGAACACTGAAGCTTTCTTT

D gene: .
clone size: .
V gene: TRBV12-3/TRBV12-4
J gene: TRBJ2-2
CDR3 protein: CASSRPGGGELFF
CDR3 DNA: TGTGCCAGCAGCAGACCTGGGGGCGGGGAGCTGTTTTTT

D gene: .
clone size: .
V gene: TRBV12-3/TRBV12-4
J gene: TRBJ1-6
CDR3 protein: CASSPGGRVSYNSPLHF
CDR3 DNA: TGTGCCAGCAGTCCTGGGGGGAGGGTCTCCTATAATTCACCCCTCCACTTT

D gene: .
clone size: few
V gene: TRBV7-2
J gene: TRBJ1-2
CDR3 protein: CASSSNVPTSYGYTF
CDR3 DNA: TGTGCCAGCTCTTCTAATGTCCCAACTTCCTATGGCTACACCTTC

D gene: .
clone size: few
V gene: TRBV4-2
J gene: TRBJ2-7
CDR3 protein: CASSQEVADTYNEQYF
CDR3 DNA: TGTGCCAGCAGCCAAGAGGTCGCGGACACCTACAATGAGCAGTACTTC

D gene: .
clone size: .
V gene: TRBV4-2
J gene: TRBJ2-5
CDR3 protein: CASSQQPGQETQYF
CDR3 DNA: TGTGCCAGCAGCCAACAGCCGGGCCAAGAGACCCAGTACTTC

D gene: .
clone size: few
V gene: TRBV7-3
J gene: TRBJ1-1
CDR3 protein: CASSFSPGTEAFF
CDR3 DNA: TGTGCCAGCAGCTTTTCCCCTGGCACTGAAGCTTTCTTT

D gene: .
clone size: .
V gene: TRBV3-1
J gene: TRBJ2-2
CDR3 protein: CASSQGLDTGELFF
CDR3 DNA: TGTGCCAGCAGCCAGGGATTGGACACCGGGGAGCTGTTTTTT

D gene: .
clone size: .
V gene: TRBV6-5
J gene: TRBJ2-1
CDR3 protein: CASSYRGSSYNEQFF
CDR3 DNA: TGTGCCAGCAGTTACAGGGGGAGCTCCTACAATGAGCAGTTCTTC

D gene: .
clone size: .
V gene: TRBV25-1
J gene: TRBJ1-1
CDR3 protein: CASSELRASMTEAFF
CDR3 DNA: TGTGCCAGCAGTGAACTCCGCGCCAGCATGACTGAAGCTTTCTTT

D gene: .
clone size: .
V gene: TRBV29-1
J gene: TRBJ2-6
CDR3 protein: CSVRNRLAENSGANVLTF
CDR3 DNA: TGCAGCGTTAGAAATAGGCTAGCTGAAAACTCTGGGGCCAACGTCCTGACTTTC

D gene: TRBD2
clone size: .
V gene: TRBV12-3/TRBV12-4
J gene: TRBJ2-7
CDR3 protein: CASSLVSGGPNEQYF
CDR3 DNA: TGTGCCAGCAGTTTAGTTAGCGGGGGGCCCAATGAGCAGTACTTC

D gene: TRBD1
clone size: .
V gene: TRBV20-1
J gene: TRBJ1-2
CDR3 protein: CSARAIGQVVYGYTF
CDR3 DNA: TGCAGTGCTAGGGCCATAGGACAGGTAGTTTATGGCTACACCTTC

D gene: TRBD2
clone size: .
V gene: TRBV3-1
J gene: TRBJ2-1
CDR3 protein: CASSHFLAGGSNEQFF
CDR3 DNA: TGTGCCAGCAGCCATTTCCTAGCGGGAGGTTCCAATGAGCAGTTCTTC

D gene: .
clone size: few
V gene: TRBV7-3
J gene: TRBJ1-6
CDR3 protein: CASSLGRRTQNSPLHF
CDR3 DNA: TGTGCCAGCAGCTTAGGGCGGCGGACCCAAAATTCACCCCTCCACTTT

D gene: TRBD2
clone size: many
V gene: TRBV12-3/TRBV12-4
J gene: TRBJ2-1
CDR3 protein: CASSLSGGEQFF
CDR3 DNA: TGTGCCAGCAGTCTCAGCGGGGGCGAGCAGTTCTTC